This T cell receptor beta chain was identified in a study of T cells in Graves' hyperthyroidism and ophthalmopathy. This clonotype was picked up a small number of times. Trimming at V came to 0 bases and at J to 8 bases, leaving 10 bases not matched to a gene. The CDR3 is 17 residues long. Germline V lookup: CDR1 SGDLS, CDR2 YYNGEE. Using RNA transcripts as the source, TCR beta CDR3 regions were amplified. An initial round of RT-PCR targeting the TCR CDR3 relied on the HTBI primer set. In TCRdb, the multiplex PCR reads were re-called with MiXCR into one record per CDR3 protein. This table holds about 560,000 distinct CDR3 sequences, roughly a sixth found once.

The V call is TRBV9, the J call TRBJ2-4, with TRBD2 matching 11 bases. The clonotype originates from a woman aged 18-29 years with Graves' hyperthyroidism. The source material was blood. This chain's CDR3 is CASSVGGTSGPGDIQYF. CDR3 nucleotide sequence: TGTGCCAGCAGCGTAGGTGGGACTAGCGGACCAGGGGACATTCAGTACTTC.